This T cell receptor (beta chain) was observed in a study of T cells in Graves' hyperthyroidism and ophthalmopathy. Study information: Before any treatment, at initial diagnosis, peripheral blood was collected.

Patients were aged 18 to 65, had disease duration under 2 months, and had newly diagnosed hyperthyroidism. Uncontrolled infection, other autoimmune disease, pregnancy or lactation excluded patients. Clinical symptoms, serum thyroxine and TRAb, thyroid ultrasound and orbital computed tomography together formed the diagnostic basis. What was amplified from RNA transcripts were TCR beta CDR3 regions. The TCR CDR3 first-round RT-PCR relied on the HTBI primer set. TCRdb called the multiplex PCR reads again in MiXCR, with one record for every CDR3 protein. This sample has 75,000 to 100,000 distinct CDR3 sequences; under 65% occur once, and the top ten carry 25% to 30%. V gave up 5 bases and J gave up 5 bases, with 9 bases separating them. CDR3 length equals 12 residues. The germline V gene has CDR1 LNHNV and CDR2 YYDKDF (reference sequence).

The sequenced material came from blood. The V and J genes are TRBV15 and TRBJ2-5; possible D gene TRBD2, 5 bases. The sequence came from a woman aged 40 to 50 with Graves' hyperthyroidism. CDR3 nucleotides: TGTGCCACCAGCTTAGCGAGGGAGACCCAGTACTTC. It yields the protein CATSLARETQYF.